This T cell receptor beta chain was sequenced during a study of T cell responses to AZD1222 COVID-19 vaccine. Data came from immunoSEQ multiplex PCR; TCRdb stores just in-frame clones and leaves some out. The data show around 60,000 clones, about 90% seen once. Study-level points and caveats: The repertoires were collected only after the peak T cell response. Seropositive status at baseline applied to only six AZD1222 recipients.

The CDR3 sequence is 13 residues long. CDR1 is ENHRY and CDR2 is SYGVKD in the germline V gene. V dropped 6 bases and J dropped 5; count of bases not matched to a gene: 4. On this clone: Its antigen is as yet unknown.

The sample in question was peripheral blood, obtained on day 0 of AZD1222 vaccination. The chain joins TRBV10-3 to TRBJ2-5; 9 nucleotides line up with TRBD1. The source of this sequence is an adult in good health. For the CDR3, the DNA is TGTGCCATCAGGGGGACAGGGTGGGAGACCCAGTACTTC. The encoded protein is CAIRGTGWETQYF.